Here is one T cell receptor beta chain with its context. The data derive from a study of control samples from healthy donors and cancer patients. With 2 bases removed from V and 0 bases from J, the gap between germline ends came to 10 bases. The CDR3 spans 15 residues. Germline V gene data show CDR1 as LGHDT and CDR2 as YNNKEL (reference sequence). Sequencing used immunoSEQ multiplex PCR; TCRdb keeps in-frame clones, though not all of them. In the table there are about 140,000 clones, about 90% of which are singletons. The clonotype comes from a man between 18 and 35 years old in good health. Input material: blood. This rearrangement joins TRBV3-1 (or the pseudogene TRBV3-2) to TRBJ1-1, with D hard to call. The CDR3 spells CASSQSENMNTEAFF. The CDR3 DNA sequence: TGTGCCAGCAGCCAAAGCGAAAACATGAACACTGAAGCTTTCTTT.